This entry lists 26 T cell receptor beta chains sequenced from one sample in a study of response to subunit inactivated influenza vaccine (dated by TCRdb to 2017 to 2018). The method was RT-PCR. Instrument on record: Illumina HiSeq 2500. TCRdb itself trimmed the public reads at Q25 with fastp, ran MiXCR and retained productive beta chains. Each record represents a unique CDR3 protein, reported with the most common genes and DNA among its rows. Recorded for this sample are about 700,000 distinct CDR3 sequences; approximately 15% of them occurred a single time. The ten top clones hold approximately 6.5% of the sample. Source: PBMCs from blood, taken less than 15 days before vaccination. The receptors come from a man in his forties or fifties who received an inactivated influenza vaccine. Donor details come from another sample of the same person, matched by shared clones.

A word on this clonotype: At one end the junction does not follow the germline gene, possibly because of a read error. The chain couples TRBV9 to TRBJ2-3; D is ambiguous. The CDR3 consists of 14 residues. Germline-derived CDR1 and CDR2 are SGDLS and YYNGEE. The CDR3 is CASSVAPQPNTRYF. The DNA for the CDR3 is TGTGCCAGCAGCGTAGCTCCCCAGCCCAATACGCGGTATTTT.

This clonotype was detected only a few times. The chain recombines TRBV5-4 with TRBJ1-1; D unclear. The CDR3 covers 12 residues. Germline V lookup: CDR1 SGHNT, CDR2 YYREEE (reference sequence). V shed 6 bases and J shed 0 bases, with 6 bases lying between them. The CDR3 DNA follows: TGTGCCAGCAACGGGGTGAACACTGAAGCTTTCTTT. Translating gives CASNGVNTEAFF.

This clonotype was seen many times. CDR3 nucleotide sequence: TGTGCCAGCAGCTTGGGAGGGTTAGAAGCTTTCTTT. It specifies CASSLGGLEAFF. The rearrangement joins TRBV5-6 to TRBJ1-1, with D unresolved. V gave up 0 bases and J gave up 8 bases, with 8 bases separating them. Germline assignment: CDR1 SGHDT and CDR2 YYEEEE. The CDR3 contains 12 residues.

V and J are TRBV20-1 and TRBJ2-3, with 10 nucleotides matching TRBD2. The CDR3 is 18 residues long. The V and J ends lost 4 bases and 6 bases, in that order; junction bases with no gene match: 19. Germline V CDR1 and CDR2: DFQATT, SNEGSKA (reference sequence). DNA of the CDR3: TGCAGTGCTATCGGACAGGGTCCCCGTATACTAGCGGGGGATACGCAGTATTTT. This encodes CSAIGQGPRILAGDTQYF.

The J gene is TRBJ2-2, the V gene TRBV20-1; D gene uncertain. Trimming took 0 bases from V and 6 from J, leaving 11 bases between them. This CDR3 has 14 amino acids. CDR1 and CDR2 (germline): DFQATT, SNEGSKA (reference sequence). CDR3 loop: CSARDIRASGELFF. In DNA, the CDR3 is TGCAGTGCTAGAGATATTAGGGCCTCCGGGGAGCTGTTTTTT.

This clonotype was recorded a few times. V usage is TRBV5-1 and J usage is TRBJ2-7; no reliable D call. The CDR3 consists of 14 residues. In germline, CDR1 is SGHRS, CDR2 YFSETQ. V lost 2 bases, J lost 4 bases, and 13 bases lay in between. CDR3 loop: CASSFSALWYEQYF. CDR3 nucleotides: TGCGCCAGCAGCTTTTCGGCACTCTGGTACGAGCAGTACTTC.

This rearrangement joins TRBV7-2 to TRBJ2-7, with D perhaps being TRBD1 or TRBD2 (5 bases each). Deletions cut 4 bases from V and 7 bases from J, with 23 bases between. Germline CDR1 SGHTA, CDR2 FQGNSA. The CDR3 totals 16 residues. The CDR3 DNA sequence: TGTGCCAGCAGCTCGAACCCGGGGACGGTGAGGGTAGAGCAGTACTTC. This translates into CASSSNPGTVRVEQYF.

The V gene is TRBV15, the J gene TRBJ2-3; 9 bases map to TRBD2. The CDR3 covers 17 residues. V shed 1 base, J shed 2 bases, and the junction held 7 bases outside the gene matches. The germline V gene has CDR1 LNHNV and CDR2 YYDKDF (reference sequence). The CDR3 nucleotides are TGTGCCACCAGCAGAGCGGTGACTAGCGGTCTCACAGATACGCAGTATTTT. Amino acids: CATSRAVTSGLTDTQYF. Drawing the rest from reference TRBV15 and TRBJ2-3, the complete variable domain is DAMVIQNPRYQVTQFGKPVTLSCSQTLNHNVMYWYQQKSSQAPKLLFHYYDKDFNNEADTPDNFQSRRPNTSFCFLDIRSPGLGDTAMYLCATSRAVTSGLTDTQYFGPGTRLTVL.

V gene TRBV4-2 combines with J gene TRBJ2-7; D is perhaps TRBD2 (6 bases). The germline V and J ends were trimmed by 6 bases and 4 bases, with 19 bases remaining between them. This CDR3 spans 15 amino acids. The germline CDR1 and CDR2 sequences are LGHNA and YNFKEQ. The CDR3 loop reads CASSLFLGGEYEQYF. The DNA of the CDR3 is TGTGCCAGCAGTCTATTCCTGGGGGGAGAATACGAGCAGTACTTC.

This clonotype was observed many times. J is TRBJ1-5 and V is TRBV7-2; possible D gene TRBD1, 5 bases. Deletions cut 0 bases from V and 4 bases from J, with 10 bases between. Germline V gene sequence: CDR1 SGHTA, CDR2 FQGNSA. This CDR3 contains 15 residues. CDR3 sequence: CASSLAAGRNQPQHF. In DNA, the CDR3 is TGTGCCAGCAGCTTAGCGGCAGGGCGGAATCAGCCCCAGCATTTT. Full variable domain (outside the CDR3, taken from reference TRBV7-2 and TRBJ1-5): GAGVSQSPSNKVTEKGKDVELRCDPISGHTALYWYRQSLGQGLEFLIYFQGNSAPDKSGLPSDRFSAERTGGSVSTLTIQRTQQEDSAVYLCASSLAAGRNQPQHFGDGTRLSIL.

This clonotype was picked up a small number of times. The rearrangement joins TRBV6-5 to TRBJ1-4; possibly TRBD1 for D (5 bases). In germline, CDR1 is MNHEY, CDR2 SVGAGI. V shed 2 bases and J shed 0 bases, with 16 bases lying between them. This CDR3 is built from 18 residues. In nucleotides, the CDR3 is TGTGCCAGCAGTTACCCCCTGGCGGGGACCGCAACTAATGAAAAACTGTTTTTT. Protein sequence: CASSYPLAGTATNEKLFF.

This clonotype showed up many times. The chain is built from TRBV19 and TRBJ1-5; D is unresolved. Germline CDR1 is LNHDA and CDR2 is SQIVND (reference sequence). The CDR3 is made up of 15 amino acids. Trimming took off 3 bases at V and 0 bases at J, with 9 bases between the two ends. CDR3 protein: CASSMRRNSNQPQHF. The CDR3 DNA reads as TGTGCCAGTAGTATGCGAAGGAATAGCAATCAGCCCCAGCATTTT.

A few counts support this clonotype. The CDR3 DNA reads as TGTGCCAGCAGCGTAGCCCCCACAGATACGCAGTATTTT. Translating gives CASSVAPTDTQYF. The gene calls are TRBV9 and TRBJ2-3; D remains ambiguous. V lost 0 bases and J 2 bases, leaving 4 bases between the germline ends. CDR3 length equals 13 residues. Germline V gives CDR1 SGDLS, CDR2 YYNGEE.

This clonotype was counted between two and nine times. One end of the junction does not line up with germline, which may come from a read error. This CDR3 reads CAVSAGGGSLF. CDR3 in DNA: TGTGCCGTCAGTGCAGGGGGCGGGAGCCTGTTC. V usage is TRBV2 and J usage is TRBJ2-7; tentative D call: TRBD1 (8 bases). The CDR3 is 11 amino acids. Germline CDR1 and CDR2: SNHLY and FYNNEI. The variable domain in full, with the rest retrieved from reference TRBV2 and TRBJ2-7, is EPEVTQTPSHQVTQMGQEVILRCVPISNHLYFYWYRQILGQKVEFLVSFYNNEISEKSEIFDDQFSVERPDGSNFTLKIRSTKLEDSAMYFCAVSAGGGSLFGPGTRLTVT.

Worth noting for this clonotype: Its ends do not fully match the called genes, so a read error is possible. The chain combines TRBV20-1 with TRBJ2-1; TRBD1 matches at 10 bases. There are 15 residues in the CDR3. CDR1 and CDR2 (germline): DFQATT, SNEGSKA (reference sequence). This CDR3 is CCANDRGRRYNEQFF. For the CDR3, the DNA is TGCTGTGCTAACGACAGGGGGCGACGCTACAATGAGCAGTTCTTC.

The chain couples TRBV4-1 to TRBJ1-2; 8 bases are shared with TRBD1. The CDR3 covers 13 residues. The junction had 5 bases not matched to a gene; V was cut back by 4 bases and J by 7 bases. Germline V lookup: CDR1 MGHRA, CDR2 YSYEKL. CDR3: CASSLPGGTGYTF. The CDR3 nucleotides read TGCGCCAGCAGCCTACCAGGGGGCACTGGCTACACCTTC.

This clonotype has just a few counts. J is TRBJ2-7 and V is TRBV27; 7 nucleotides agree with TRBD1. With V trimmed by 5 bases and J by 7 bases, 11 bases remained unmatched. Germline CDR1 and CDR2: MNHEY and SMNVEV (reference sequence). This CDR3 is 14 amino acids long. As DNA, the CDR3 is TGTGCCAGCAGTCTCGGGACAGAGCTGGGGGAGCAGTACTTC. Translated, it gives CASSLGTELGEQYF.

For this clonotype: This may stem from a read error, because a much larger clone lies one nucleotide away. The chain is built from TRBV7-8 and TRBJ2-7; 7 bases fit TRBD2. The V segment lost 2 bases and the J segment 1 base; nucleotides outside the gene matches: 2. Germline CDR1 and CDR2: SGHVS and FQNEAQ. The CDR3 has 14 residues. This chain's CDR3 is CASSLLAASYEQYF. CDR3 coding DNA: TGTGCCAGCAGCTTACTAGCGGCGTCCTACGAGCAGTACTTC.

This clonotype was seen a few times. This chain connects TRBV5-1 to TRBJ2-5; no clear D gene. CDR1 and CDR2 from the germline V gene are SGHRS and YFSETQ. The CDR3 runs 17 residues. V lost 1 base and J 2 bases, leaving 18 bases between the germline ends. CDR3 DNA: TGCGCCAGCAGCTTGTTAGGTCGAGGATCGGTTCAAGAGACCCAGTACTTC. Its protein is CASSLLGRGSVQETQYF.

J is TRBJ2-2 and V is TRBV2; the D gene is possibly TRBD2 (6 bases). The CDR3 loop spans 16 amino acids. CDR1 is SNHLY, CDR2 FYNNEI, per germline. Deletions cut 3 bases from V and 1 base from J, with 12 bases between. The CDR3 region is CASSDPRGKNTGELFF. The CDR3 region has the DNA TGTGCCAGCAGTGATCCCCGGGGGAAGAACACCGGGGAGCTGTTTTTT. The whole variable domain, remainder taken from reference TRBV2 and TRBJ2-2, is EPEVTQTPSHQVTQMGQEVILRCVPISNHLYFYWYRQILGQKVEFLVSFYNNEISEKSEIFDDQFSVERPDGSNFTLKIRSTKLEDSAMYFCASSDPRGKNTGELFFGEGSRLTVL.

CDR3 in DNA: TGTGCCAGCAGCTTAGTCAGCGGGGGGATTGAAGAGACCCAGTACTTC. This encodes CASSLVSGGIEETQYF. The chain is built from TRBV7-9 and TRBJ2-5; 9 bases map to TRBD2. The trim removed 1 base at V and 3 bases at J, leaving 6 bases unmatched. This CDR3 comprises 16 residues. Germline V gene lookup returns CDR1 SEHNR and CDR2 FQNEAQ (reference sequence).

This chain uses TRBV7-8 with TRBJ2-3; possible D gene TRBD1, 6 bases. This CDR3 contains 16 residues. The V end was cut by 5 bases, the J end by 2 bases, with 17 bases between. The germline V gene encodes CDR1 SGHVS and CDR2 FQNEAQ. The CDR3 sequence: CASSPQGLLSTDTQYF. CDR3 coding DNA: TGTGCCAGCAGCCCCCAGGGGCTTCTTTCCACAGATACGCAGTATTTT.

The chain carries TRBV27 and TRBJ2-2; 8 nucleotides match TRBD2. The V gene's germline CDR1 is MNHEY and CDR2 SMNVEV (reference sequence). V was pared by 3 bases and J by 5 bases, with 5 bases of the junction left unmatched. The CDR3 extends over 15 amino acids. CDR3 region: CASSLHGGGTGELFF. CDR3 DNA sequence: TGTGCCAGCAGTTTGCACGGGGGGGGAACCGGGGAGCTGTTTTTT.

This clonotype was seen a few times. J is TRBJ2-2 and V is TRBV7-9; D ambiguous. Trimming left V 5 bases short and J 4 bases short, with 11 bases between. Germline CDR1 reads SEHNR; CDR2 reads FQNEAQ (reference sequence). The length of the CDR3 is 14 residues. CDR3 DNA: TGTGCCAGCAGCCCCCGACGAGCCACCGGGGAGCTGTTTTTT. Translating gives CASSPRRATGELFF. Complete variable domain (other parts from reference TRBV7-9 and TRBJ2-2): DTGVSQNPRHKITKRGQNVTFRCDPISEHNRLYWYRQTLGQGPEFLTYFQNEAQLEKSRLLSDRFSAERPKGSFSTLEIQRTEQGDSAMYLCASSPRRATGELFFGEGSRLTVL.

This sequence joins TRBV6-1 and TRBJ1-4; D is unresolved. The CDR3 covers 14 residues. The V end lost 6 bases, the J end lost 1 base, and 9 bases lay between the germline ends. The V gene's germline CDR1 is MNHNS and CDR2 SASEGT. CDR3 bases: TGTGCCAGCAGCCTACACCGAACTAATGAAAAACTGTTTTTT. Protein product: CASSLHRTNEKLFF.

J is TRBJ2-5 and V is TRBV20-1; TRBD1 or TRBD2 may be the D gene (5 bases each). There are 15 residues in the CDR3. Trimming took 2 bases from V and 7 from J, leaving 20 bases between them. The germline gives CDR1 DFQATT, CDR2 SNEGSKA (reference sequence). DNA for the CDR3: TGCAGTGCTAGACAATCCGGGACCCCCTCCGGGACCCAGTACTTC. Translation: CSARQSGTPSGTQYF.